This T cell receptor (beta chain) is from a study of cytomegalovirus exposure and HLA in healthy donors. On the study more broadly: Of all 400 or so donors who were genotyped, 70% to 85% belonged to the Caucasian-associated ancestry cluster.

This PCR relied on a set of 60 Vbeta primers and 13 Jbeta primers. Sequencing used immunoSEQ multiplex PCR; TCRdb keeps in-frame clones, though not all of them. Altogether about 200,000 clones are present, 65% to 80% being singletons, with the ten largest covering approximately 1.5%. As to this clone: The antigen is undetermined.

Study conclusions and caveats: Some V segments could not be told apart, so they were left out, TRBV6-2 and TRBV6-3 among them. A later look showed TCR association rates differing by HLA locus, highest for DRB1 and lowest for HLA-C.

This CDR3 spans 14 amino acids. Germline loops: CDR1 MDHEN, CDR2 SYDVKM. V lost 2 bases, J lost 2 bases, and 3 bases stayed unmatched. Sequencing was carried out using PBMCs. The V and J genes are TRBV28 and TRBJ2-7; 7 bases are shared with TRBD1. This sequence was found in a man aged 50 or older in good health and CMV-seronegative. CDR3 amino acids: CASSLTGQPYEQYF. The CDR3 DNA is TGTGCCAGCAGTTTAACGGGACAGCCCTACGAGCAGTACTTC.